This entry describes one TCR beta chain. What it recognizes is unknown. Other DNA sequences within the sample encode an identical CDR3. This entry is derived from a study of shared clonotypes between healthy human individuals. Study-level points and caveats: As a rule, naive subsets had a larger estimated richness than memory subsets. Compared with clonotypes that all four donors shared, non-shared clonotypes had lower generation probabilities. Rarefaction demonstrated incomplete sorted-subset sequencing despite large depth.

Positively selected for CCR7, the CD45RO-negative cells used as naive CD8 cells excluded terminally differentiated effector memory CD45RA+ cells. Caucasian adults residing in Nashville, Tennessee made up all the donors. V lost 0 bases to trimming and J lost 4 bases, with 7 bases between them. Germline V gene lookup returns CDR1 SQVTM and CDR2 ANQGSEA. This CDR3 is 12 amino acids long. TCRdb's copy holds only in-frame clones and misses some; the assay was immunoSEQ multiplex PCR. The sample consists of 550,000 to 600,000 clones, 95% to 98% of them appearing once. This receptor was taken from a young man in good health. The chain uses TRBV29-1 and TRBJ2-7; D remains ambiguous. Input material: naive CD8+ T cells sorted from blood. DNA of the CDR3: TGCAGCGTTGAAGATAGGCTGTACGAGCAGTACTTC. Translation: CSVEDRLYEQYF.